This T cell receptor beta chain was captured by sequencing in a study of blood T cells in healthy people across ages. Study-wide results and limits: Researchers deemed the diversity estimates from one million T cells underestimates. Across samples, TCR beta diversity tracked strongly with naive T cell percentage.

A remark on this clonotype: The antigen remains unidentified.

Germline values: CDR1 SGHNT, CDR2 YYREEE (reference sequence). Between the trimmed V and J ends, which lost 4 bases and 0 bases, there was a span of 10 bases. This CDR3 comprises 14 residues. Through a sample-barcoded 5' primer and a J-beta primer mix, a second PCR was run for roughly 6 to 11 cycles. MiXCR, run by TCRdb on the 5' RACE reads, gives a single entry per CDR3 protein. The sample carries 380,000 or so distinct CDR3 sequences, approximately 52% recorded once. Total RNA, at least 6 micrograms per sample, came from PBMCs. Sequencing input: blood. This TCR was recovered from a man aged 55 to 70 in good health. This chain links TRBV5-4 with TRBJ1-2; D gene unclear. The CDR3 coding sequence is TGTGCCAGCAGCGTAGCCGACCCTAACTATGGCTACACCTTC. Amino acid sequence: CASSVADPNYGYTF.